One sample yielded the 29 T cell receptor beta chains listed below, sequenced in a study of patients and donors after allogeneic stem cell transplantation. TCRdb passed the RT-PCR reads through MiXCR, listing each CDR3 protein once. The repertoire holds 900,000 to 1,000,000 distinct CDR3 sequences, with about 20% as singletons. The specimen sequenced was blood, either unsorted or a sorted T cell fraction (not recorded which). The receptors come from a human donor who was either an allogeneic HSCT recipient or a stem cell or donor lymphocyte infusion donor (not recorded which). It is not recorded whose cells these are; they may come from a transplant donor.

The chain combines TRBV6-1 with TRBJ1-2; D possibly corresponds to TRBD1 (6 bases). The V and J ends lost 5 bases and 5 bases respectively, with 18 bases between them. CDR1 is MNHNS and CDR2 is SASEGT in the germline V gene. This CDR3 is built from 15 residues. The DNA for the CDR3 is TGTGCCAGCAGTACGGGCCGCACAGGGCTGTATGGCTACACCTTC. Its protein is CASSTGRTGLYGYTF.

This clonotype was picked up a small number of times. The chain carries TRBV2 and TRBJ2-5; TRBD2 might be the D (5 bases). Trimming pared 4 bases from V and 7 bases from J, leaving 13 bases between. This CDR3 is built from 13 residues. Germline V gene data show CDR1 as SNHLY and CDR2 as FYNNEI. This CDR3 reads CASSVVGEGTQYF. In DNA form, the CDR3 reads TGTGCCAGCAGTGTAGTCGGGGAAGGGACCCAGTACTTC.

The sample holds a few counts of this clonotype. The CDR3 DNA follows: TGTGCCAGCAGGAGAGGACAGGGGGATACTGAAGCTTTCTTT. It translates to CASRRGQGDTEAFF. The J gene is TRBJ1-1, the V gene TRBV11-2; 10 bases are a match to TRBD1. The junction had 6 bases not matched to a gene; V was cut back by 6 bases and J by 5 bases. The CDR3 has 14 residues. Looked up from germline, CDR1 is SGHAT and CDR2 is FQNNGV.

The V and J genes are TRBV6-1 and TRBJ1-4; D call uncertain. CDR1 and CDR2 (germline): MNHNS, SASEGT. The CDR3 contains 14 residues. V lost 2 bases, J lost 6 bases, and 10 bases lay in between. Here the CDR3 reads CASSEWRLDEKLFF. In DNA form, the CDR3 reads TGTGCCAGCAGTGAATGGAGGTTGGATGAAAAACTGTTTTTT.

DNA of the CDR3: TGCAGTGCTAGAGATACAAGCCGGTTTACTAGCGGGAACACCGGGGAGCTGTTTTTT. Translated, it gives CSARDTSRFTSGNTGELFF. The V call is TRBV20-1, the J call TRBJ2-2, with 8 positions matching TRBD2. Germline V gene sequence: CDR1 DFQATT, CDR2 SNEGSKA (reference sequence). V gave up 0 bases and J gave up 1 base; unmatched junction bases: 13. This CDR3 spans 19 amino acids.

The chain's CDR3 is CASIKSGRSYNEQFF. The CDR3 nucleotides are TGTGCCAGCATCAAAAGCGGGAGATCCTACAATGAGCAGTTCTTC. This chain connects TRBV25-1 to TRBJ2-1; 8 bases are a match to TRBD2. Germline assignment: CDR1 MGHDK and CDR2 SYGVNS. The J segment lost 1 base and the V segment lost 7 bases, leaving 6 bases of the junction unmatched. This CDR3 is built from 15 residues.

J is TRBJ2-7 and V is TRBV12-3 or TRBV12-4; 13 bases agree with TRBD2. V shed 5 bases, J shed 4 bases, and the junction held 5 bases outside the gene matches. CDR3 size: 15 residues. CDR3: CASSNGLAGVYEQYF. The CDR3 region has the DNA TGTGCCAGCAGTAACGGACTAGCGGGAGTTTACGAGCAGTACTTC.

The J gene is TRBJ2-3, the V gene TRBV29-1; TRBD2 aligns across 10 bases. V lost 7 bases and J lost 0; bases outside the gene matches: 4. Per the germline V gene, CDR1 is SQVTM and CDR2 is ANQGSEA. CDR3 size: 14 residues. The CDR3 here is CSAALAGSTDTQYF. The DNA of the CDR3 is TGCAGCGCCGCACTAGCGGGGAGCACAGATACGCAGTATTTT.

V is TRBV6-1 and J is TRBJ1-6; 10 nucleotides align to TRBD1. Losses at the gene ends were 6 bases for V and 3 bases for J; bases not matched to a gene: 2. The CDR3 is 15 residues long. CDR1 MNHNS and CDR2 SASEGT come from the germline V gene. CDR3 DNA sequence: TGTGCCAGCAGCGGGACAGGGGTCTATAATTCACCCCTCCACTTT. Translated: CASSGTGVYNSPLHF.

This clonotype showed up just a few times. The rearrangement uses TRBV6-1 and TRBJ1-1, with no clear D. Germline V CDR1 and CDR2: MNHNS, SASEGT. The V gene lost 10 bases and the J gene lost 4 bases, with 16 bases spanning the gap. The length of the CDR3 is 13 residues. CDR3 sequence: CATRRVVGTEAFF. For the CDR3, the DNA is TGTGCCACCCGAAGAGTTGTGGGCACTGAAGCTTTCTTT.

This clonotype was counted only a few times. The chain couples TRBV4-1 to TRBJ2-1; TRBD2 aligns across 12 bases. From germline, CDR1 is MGHRA and CDR2 YSYEKL. Germline trimming cut 0 bases from V and 8 bases from J; bases unmatched to any gene: 8. CDR3 length: 17 residues. For the CDR3, the DNA is TGCGCCAGCAGCCAAGAGTATCCTAGCGGGAGGGTCTATGAGCAGTTCTTC. This sequence encodes CASSQEYPSGRVYEQFF.

In this sample, this clonotype turned up a few times. The chain couples TRBV12-3 or TRBV12-4 to TRBJ2-7; TRBD1 aligns across 9 bases. This CDR3 is 16 amino acids long. The ends lost 3 bases at V and 8 bases at J; junction bases unmatched: 14. The CDR3 loop is CASSFAVGGQGNQQYF. In DNA, the CDR3 is TGTGCCAGCAGTTTCGCAGTAGGGGGACAGGGTAATCAGCAGTACTTC.

This chain links TRBV6-1 with TRBJ2-7; D is ambiguous. The CDR3 spans 14 residues. Germline V lookup: CDR1 MNHNS, CDR2 SASEGT. V was shortened by 6 bases and J by 2 bases, with 14 bases between the two germline ends. The CDR3 DNA reads as TGTGCCAGCAGCCGAGGACCCCGGACCTACGAGCAGTACTTC. Translated, it gives CASSRGPRTYEQYF.

This clonotype was counted a few times. The chain carries TRBV20-1 and TRBJ1-5; D gene uncertain. V shed 1 base and J shed 8 bases, with 9 bases lying between them. The CDR3 runs 12 residues. The germline CDR1 and CDR2 sequences are DFQATT and SNEGSKA (reference sequence). Here the CDR3 reads CSARVYEEPQHF. For the CDR3, the DNA is TGCAGTGCTAGAGTGTACGAAGAGCCCCAGCATTTT.

The rearrangement joins TRBV20-1 to TRBJ2-2; tentative D call: TRBD2 (6 bases). The CDR3 extends over 15 amino acids. CDR1 is DFQATT and CDR2 is SNEGSKA in the germline V gene (reference sequence). V lost 5 bases to trimming and J lost 0 bases, with 13 bases between them. CDR3 protein: CSARRGVANTGELFF. CDR3 coding DNA: TGCAGTGCTCGGCGGGGAGTCGCGAACACCGGGGAGCTGTTTTTT.

The chain employs TRBV6-5 and TRBJ2-7; 9 bases align to TRBD2. After removal of 2 bases from V and 5 bases from J, the junction contained 1 base not matched to a gene. The CDR3 is 13 residues long. Per germline, CDR1 MNHEY and CDR2 SVGAGI. The CDR3, as DNA: TGTGCCAGCAGTTACAGCGGGAGGAACGAGCAGTACTTC. Its translation: CASSYSGRNEQYF.

The DNA for the CDR3 is TGTGCCAGCAGTACCTCCGGGACTAGCGGGAGAGATACGCAGTATTTT. Translating it yields CASSTSGTSGRDTQYF. The chain uses TRBV2 and TRBJ2-3; 14 bases line up with TRBD2. The CDR3 runs 16 residues. Germline trimming cut 5 bases from V and 5 bases from J; bases unmatched to any gene: 6. Germline V gives CDR1 SNHLY, CDR2 FYNNEI.

This clonotype was recorded a few times. This sequence joins TRBV4-1 and TRBJ1-3, with D unresolved. This CDR3 is built from 16 residues. V lost 1 base, J lost 0 bases, and 10 bases lay in between. Germline CDR1 MGHRA, CDR2 YSYEKL. CDR3 DNA sequence: TGCGCCAGCAGCCAAGCACCTGCAGCCTCTGGAAACACCATATATTTT. Residues: CASSQAPAASGNTIYF.

This chain links TRBV7-8 with TRBJ2-1; D possibly corresponds to TRBD2 (7 bases). The CDR3 has 16 amino acids. V lost 1 base to trimming and J lost 4 bases, with 14 bases between them. Germline V gives CDR1 SGHVS, CDR2 FQNEAQ. This CDR3 is CASSLDRTRGYNEQFF. CDR3 DNA sequence: TGTGCCAGCAGCTTAGACCGGACTAGGGGGTACAATGAGCAGTTCTTC.

The rearrangement uses TRBV7-9 and TRBJ2-1; D possibly corresponds to TRBD2 (5 bases). From germline, CDR1 is SEHNR and CDR2 FQNEAQ (reference sequence). Trimming removed 5 bases from V and 4 bases from J, with 12 bases in between. The CDR3 loop spans 14 amino acids. The CDR3 DNA reads TGTGCCAGCAGCGCGGACTGGAGGTACAATGAGCAGTTCTTC. It is translated as CASSADWRYNEQFF.

The gene calls are TRBV20-1 and TRBJ2-5; D might be TRBD1 (7 bases). Trimming left V 6 bases short and J 4 bases short, with 15 bases between. The germline CDR1 and CDR2 sequences are DFQATT and SNEGSKA (reference sequence). The CDR3 covers 13 residues. CDR3 protein: CSATTGRRETQYF. In DNA, the CDR3 is TGCAGTGCAACGACAGGGAGGCGAGAGACCCAGTACTTC.

There are a few counts of this clonotype. This rearrangement joins TRBV28 to TRBJ1-1; 7 nucleotides agree with TRBD1. Germline V CDR1 and CDR2: MDHEN, SYDVKM. This CDR3 is 14 amino acids long. Losses at the gene ends were 4 bases for V and 6 bases for J; bases not matched to a gene: 8. CDR3 DNA sequence: TGTGCCAGCAGTTCGCAGGGGGTCGCCGCTGAAGCTTTCTTT. It specifies CASSSQGVAAEAFF.

This clonotype was found a few times. The genes are TRBV4-2 and TRBJ2-2, with D perhaps being TRBD1 or TRBD2 (6 bases each). The CDR3 length is 17 residues. Per germline, CDR1 LGHNA and CDR2 YNFKEQ. Between the trimmed V and J ends, which lost 0 bases and 6 bases, there was a span of 17 bases. The CDR3 DNA is TGTGCCAGCAGCCAAGACGGGCCGACGGGGGCGCCCGGGGAGCTGTTTTTT. It specifies CASSQDGPTGAPGELFF.

This clonotype was observed a handful of times. Here the CDR3 reads CASSVRELSGELFF. The CDR3 DNA is TGTGCCAGCAGTGTGAGAGAGTTGTCCGGGGAGCTGTTTTTT. The V and J genes are TRBV2 and TRBJ2-2; no reliable D call. From germline, CDR1 is SNHLY and CDR2 FYNNEI. V was shortened by 4 bases and J by 6 bases, with 12 bases between the two germline ends. This CDR3 comprises 14 residues.

There are a few counts of this clonotype. This rearrangement joins TRBV11-2 to TRBJ2-1; tentatively, D is TRBD2 (6 bases). Per the germline V gene, CDR1 is SGHAT and CDR2 is FQNNGV. The CDR3 totals 18 residues. The V end was cut by 5 bases, the J end by 0 bases, with 20 bases between. CDR3 nucleotides: TGTGCCAGCAGCCCCCTGGGACTGTCGTTTAGCTCCTACAATGAGCAGTTCTTC. Amino acids: CASSPLGLSFSSYNEQFF. Full variable domain (missing parts from reference TRBV11-2 and TRBJ2-1): EAGVAQSPRYKIIEKRQSVAFWCNPISGHATLYWYQQILGQGPKLLIQFQNNGVVDDSQLPKDRFSAERLKGVDSTLKIQPAKLEDSAVYLCASSPLGLSFSSYNEQFFGPGTRLTVL.

The sample holds a few counts of this clonotype. CDR3 DNA sequence: TGTGCCAGCAGTTACTCGAAAGGATTACTCACCGGGGAGCTGTTTTTT. Protein: CASSYSKGLLTGELFF. V usage is TRBV6-5 and J usage is TRBJ2-2; no definite D call. This CDR3 has 16 amino acids. Germline CDR1 is MNHEY and CDR2 is SVGAGI. V lost 0 bases and J 4 bases, leaving 12 bases between the germline ends.

This clonotype was counted a few times. The gene calls are TRBV15 and TRBJ2-5; D might be TRBD2 (6 bases). V was pared by 3 bases and J by 0 bases, with 11 bases between. This CDR3 region has 15 residues. Germline assignment: CDR1 LNHNV and CDR2 YYDKDF (reference sequence). Written as DNA, the CDR3 is TGTGCCACCAGCAGCTCCGGGACTTACCAAGAGACCCAGTACTTC. Its protein product is CATSSSGTYQETQYF.

A few counts support this clonotype. The chain combines TRBV18 with TRBJ2-3; D is possibly TRBD2 (6 bases). The CDR3 extends over 17 amino acids. CDR1 is KGHSH and CDR2 is LQKENI in the germline V gene. The V gene lost 0 bases and the J gene lost 0 bases, with 13 bases spanning the gap. The CDR3 protein is CASSPPVRGTSTDTQYF. In DNA, the CDR3 is TGTGCCAGCTCACCACCGGTGCGCGGGACTAGCACAGATACGCAGTATTTT.

This clonotype was counted between two and nine times. The chain carries TRBV6-6 and TRBJ1-1, with D unresolved. Trimming removed 8 bases from V and 3 bases from J, with 4 bases in between. The length of the CDR3 is 10 residues. Germline CDR1 reads MNHNY; CDR2 reads SVGAGI (reference sequence). The CDR3 region is CASFDTEAFF. The CDR3 DNA sequence: TGTGCCAGCTTCGACACTGAAGCTTTCTTT.